These T cell receptor beta chains were read from a single sample in a study of blood T cell repertoires in COVID-19. TCRdb's copy holds only in-frame clones and misses some; the assay was immunoSEQ multiplex PCR. The table includes approximately 100,000 clones, 86% detected once. The sequenced sample was peripheral blood. These receptor sequences come from a man over 45 with acute or convalescent COVID-19. CDR3s include the opening cysteine and the closing phenylalanine or tryptophan. The D gene is left open where the match is weak. The size entry is marked missing in some rows and otherwise reads once, few, many or a size class.

V gene: TRBV5-6
D gene: TRBD2
J gene: TRBJ2-7
clone size: NA
CDR3 DNA: TGTGCCAGCAGCCCACTAGCGGGAGCCACCTCCTACGAGCAGTACTTC
CDR3 protein: CASSPLAGATSYEQYF

V gene: TRBV6-5
D gene: NA
J gene: TRBJ2-2
clone size: NA
CDR3 DNA: TGTGCCAGCAGTTCTCACACCGGGGAGCTGTTTTTT
CDR3 protein: CASSSHTGELFF

V gene: TRBV4-2
D gene: NA
J gene: TRBJ2-7
clone size: NA
CDR3 DNA: TGTGCCAGCAGCCAAGTAGGGGCCGCTCCTAGCTCCTACGAGCAGTACTTC
CDR3 protein: CASSQVGAAPSSYEQYF

V gene: TRBV5-4
D gene: TRBD2
J gene: TRBJ2-1
clone size: few
CDR3 DNA: TGTGCCAGCAGCCTGACTAGCGGGCCCTACAATGAGCAGTTCTTC
CDR3 protein: CASSLTSGPYNEQFF

V gene: TRBV28
D gene: NA
J gene: TRBJ1-1
clone size: NA
CDR3 DNA: TGTGCCAGCAGACCCTGGGGAGTCATGAACACTGAAGCTTTCTTT
CDR3 protein: CASRPWGVMNTEAFF

V gene: TRBV7-6
D gene: NA
J gene: TRBJ1-5
clone size: NA
CDR3 DNA: TGTGCCAGCAGCTTAGGAGGGAGTCAGCCCCAGCATTTT
CDR3 protein: CASSLGGSQPQHF

V gene: TRBV5-1
D gene: TRBD2
J gene: TRBJ2-1
clone size: few
CDR3 DNA: TGCGCCAGCAGCTTGGAGATGCGGGAGGGCCCCTTCGGTGAGCAGTTCTTC
CDR3 protein: CASSLEMREGPFGEQFF

V gene: TRBV6-5
D gene: NA
J gene: TRBJ2-1
clone size: NA
CDR3 DNA: TGTGCCAGCAGTTACCAGGGAAAATTCGACAATGAGCAGTTCTTC
CDR3 protein: CASSYQGKFDNEQFF

V gene: TRBV19
D gene: TRBD1
J gene: TRBJ1-1
clone size: NA
CDR3 DNA: TGTGCCAGGATTGGGCGACAGGGAGTGCGGTCACGAATCACTGAAGCTTTCTTT
CDR3 protein: CARIGRQGVRSRITEAFF

V gene: TRBV2
D gene: TRBD1
J gene: TRBJ1-4
clone size: once
CDR3 DNA: TGTGCCAGCAGTCGACAGGGCGGGTATGAAAAACTGTTTTTT
CDR3 protein: CASSRQGGYEKLFF

V gene: TRBV7-9
D gene: TRBD1
J gene: TRBJ1-5
clone size: many
CDR3 DNA: TGTGCCAGCAGCGGTACGACAGGGACACAGCCCCAGCATTTT
CDR3 protein: CASSGTTGTQPQHF